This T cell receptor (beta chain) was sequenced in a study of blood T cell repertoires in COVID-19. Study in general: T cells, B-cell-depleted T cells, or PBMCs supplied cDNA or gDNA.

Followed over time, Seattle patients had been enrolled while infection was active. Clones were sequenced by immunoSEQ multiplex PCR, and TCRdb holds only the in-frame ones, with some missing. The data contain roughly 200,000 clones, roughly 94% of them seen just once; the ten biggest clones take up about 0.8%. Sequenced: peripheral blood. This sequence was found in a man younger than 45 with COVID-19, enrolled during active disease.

CDR3 loop: CASSNRQGSEKLFF. CDR3 sequence (DNA): TGTGCCAGTAGTAACAGACAGGGGAGTGAAAAACTGTTTTTT. V gene TRBV19 combines with J gene TRBJ1-4; 8 bases align to TRBD1. The germline V gene has CDR1 LNHDA and CDR2 SQIVND (reference sequence). After removal of 4 bases from V and 7 bases from J, the junction contained 5 bases not matched to a gene. The CDR3 extends over 14 amino acids.